This T cell receptor beta chain was recorded in a study of control samples from healthy donors and cancer patients. Data came from immunoSEQ multiplex PCR; TCRdb stores just in-frame clones and leaves some out. In the table there are around 76,000 clones, approximately 88% of which are singletons. The CDR3 consists of 13 residues. Trimming stripped 0 bases from V and 4 bases from J, with 3 bases between. Germline values: CDR1 SNHLY, CDR2 FYNNEI. The sample consisted of PBMCs. The sequence came from a woman in her fifties or sixties with colorectal cancer. The V gene is TRBV2, the J gene TRBJ1-4; unclear D gene. As DNA, the CDR3 is TGTGCCAGCAGTGAAGCAAGTAATGAAAAACTGTTTTTT. Translated: CASSEASNEKLFF.